This entry describes one T cell receptor beta chain. Clones were sequenced by immunoSEQ multiplex PCR, and TCRdb holds only the in-frame ones, with some missing. The table lists some 200,000 clones, roughly 94% of them singletons. V lost 0 bases and J 0 bases, leaving 6 bases between the germline ends. Germline-derived CDR1 and CDR2 are SGHRS and YFSETQ. CDR3 size: 14 residues. This entry belongs to a study of blood T cell repertoires in COVID-19. This receptor was identified in a man under 40 with COVID-19, enrolled during active disease. The chain links TRBV5-1 to TRBJ1-2; D is unclear. The specimen sequenced was peripheral blood. The CDR3 nucleotides are TGCGCCAGCAGCTTGGACAGCTCTAACTATGGCTACACCTTC. This translates into CASSLDSSNYGYTF.